The 29 T cell receptor beta chains listed next were all sequenced from one sample in a study of regulatory T cells in long-lasting Graves disease. Time point described: persistent/refractory GD, antithyroid drugs over 5 years with positive TRAb. TCR sequences were obtained from RNA taken from PBMCs. Relying on iRepertoire HTBI primers and Arm-PCR of CDR3 regions, the team built TCR beta libraries. TCRdb re-called the multiplex PCR reads through MiXCR, storing one row per CDR3 protein. The data show some 370,000 distinct CDR3 sequences, more than 20% seen once. The sequences come from peripheral blood mononuclear cells (PBMCs), collected when the disease was refractory, from a patient treated with antithyroid drugs. Receptors were obtained from a female donor with Graves disease.

A note on this clonotype: A read error may produce the germline difference seen at one junction end. The chain is built from TRBV18 and TRBJ1-1, with unresolved D. CDR3 length equals 16 residues. Germline-derived CDR1 and CDR2 are KGHSH and LQKENI. The CDR3 spells CASSPPQASMNTEALF. For the CDR3, the DNA is TGTGCCAGCTCACCACCCCAGGCGTCCATGAACACTGAAGCTCTCTTT.

This sequence joins TRBV19 and TRBJ1-1; D possibly corresponds to TRBD1 (5 bases). Deletions cut 3 bases from V and 1 base from J, with 15 bases between. CDR1 and CDR2 (germline): LNHDA, SQIVND (reference sequence). The CDR3 covers 16 residues. The CDR3 coding sequence is TGTGCCAGTAGTATCCGGCCTAAAACAGGGAACACTGAAGCTTTCTTT. It is translated as CASSIRPKTGNTEAFF. Together with reference TRBV19 and TRBJ1-1, the CDR3 gives the full variable domain: DGGITQSPKYLFRKEGQNVTLSCEQNLNHDAMYWYRQDPGQGLRLIYYSQIVNDFQKGDIAEGYSVSREKKESFPLTVTSAQKNPTAFYLCASSIRPKTGNTEAFFGQGTRLTVV.

This sequence joins TRBV5-6 and TRBJ1-1; D is ambiguous. Trimming shortened V by 4 bases and J by 0 bases, and 7 bases separated the two germline ends. The CDR3 extends over 13 amino acids. Germline V lookup: CDR1 SGHDT, CDR2 YYEEEE. CDR3 DNA: TGTGCCAGCAGCCCGGACGTGAACACTGAAGCTTTCTTT. Amino acid sequence: CASSPDVNTEAFF. Full variable domain (rest looked up from reference TRBV5-6 and TRBJ1-1): DAGVTQSPTHLIKTRGQQVTLRCSPKSGHDTVSWYQQALGQGPQFIFQYYEEEERQRGNFPDRFSGHQFPNYSSELNVNALLLGDSALYLCASSPDVNTEAFFGQGTRLTVV.

This clonotype was observed many times. The rearrangement links TRBV2 to TRBJ1-2; D not resolved. CDR1 is SNHLY, CDR2 FYNNEI, per germline. The V end lost 3 bases, the J end lost 0 bases, and 11 bases lay between the germline ends. The CDR3 consists of 15 residues. The chain's CDR3 is CASSEWPAANYGYTF. In DNA form, the CDR3 reads TGTGCCAGCAGTGAGTGGCCCGCCGCTAACTATGGCTACACCTTC.

This clonotype was seen a few times. The chain joins TRBV28 to TRBJ2-1, with unresolved D. The CDR3 runs 11 residues. V was shortened by 6 bases and J by 9 bases, with 9 bases between the two germline ends. Germline V lookup: CDR1 MDHEN, CDR2 SYDVKM. CDR3 loop: CASSLPGEQFF. DNA for the CDR3: TGTGCCAGCAGCCTCCCGGGTGAGCAGTTCTTC.

This clonotype was seen many times. V is TRBV30 and J is TRBJ2-7; 9 bases map to TRBD1. The V gene's germline CDR1 is GTSNPN and CDR2 SVGIG (reference sequence). The CDR3 runs 15 residues. The V segment lost 1 base and the J segment 3 bases; nucleotides outside the gene matches: 7. For the CDR3, the DNA is TGTGCCTGGAGTGGCGGACAGGGACAGGGCTACGAGCAGTACTTC. Protein product: CAWSGGQGQGYEQYF.

At least ten counts were recorded for this clonotype. The CDR3 sequence is CASSRGLADQETQYF. The CDR3 bases are TGTGCCAGTAGTAGGGGACTAGCGGACCAAGAGACCCAGTACTTC. The chain has TRBV19 and TRBJ2-5; 11 bases fit TRBD2. J lost 0 bases, V lost 4 bases, and 1 base had no gene match. This CDR3 has 15 residues. Germline V gives CDR1 LNHDA, CDR2 SQIVND (reference sequence).

This clonotype was seen many times. V usage is TRBV6-2 or TRBV6-3 and J usage is TRBJ1-1; D unresolved. This CDR3 has 14 amino acids. Deletions cut 6 bases from V and 1 base from J, with 12 bases between. Germline loops: CDR1 MNHEY, CDR2 SVGEGT. CDR3 DNA: TGTGCCAGCAGCCCCGGCATCCAGAACACTGAAGCTTTCTTT. It translates to CASSPGIQNTEAFF.

This clonotype was recorded many times. J is TRBJ1-6 and V is TRBV11-2, with D perhaps matching TRBD1 (6 bases). The length of the CDR3 is 15 residues. Germline loops: CDR1 SGHAT, CDR2 FQNNGV. V shed 3 bases and J shed 13 bases, with 19 bases lying between them. CDR3 sequence (DNA): TGTGCCAGCAGCTTGGGAACAGGGAGTAATCTGCCCCTCCACTTT. Translation: CASSLGTGSNLPLHF.

In this sample, this clonotype turned up a few times. The rearrangement joins TRBV19 to TRBJ1-1, with unresolved D. Trimming shortened V by 4 bases and J by 1 base, and 7 bases separated the two germline ends. This CDR3 has 13 amino acids. The germline V gene has CDR1 LNHDA and CDR2 SQIVND (reference sequence). The CDR3 sequence: CASSTSGNTEAFF. CDR3 sequence (DNA): TGTGCCAGTAGTACCTCTGGGAACACTGAAGCTTTCTTT.

The genes are TRBV6-2 or TRBV6-3 and TRBJ1-3; D is unclear. Germline loops: CDR1 MNHEY, CDR2 SVGEGT. The V gene lost 0 bases and the J gene lost 2 bases, with 2 bases spanning the gap. The length of the CDR3 is 13 residues. The CDR3 here is CASSYSPGNTIYF. CDR3 in DNA: TGTGCCAGCAGTTACTCGCCTGGAAACACCATATATTTT.

J is TRBJ2-2 and V is TRBV11-2; D unresolved. CDR3 length: 16 amino acids. The V end lost 3 bases, the J end lost 5 bases, and 16 bases lay between the germline ends. CDR1 and CDR2 from the germline V gene are SGHAT and FQNNGV. The CDR3 protein is CASSFGPAPRTGELFF. In DNA, the CDR3 is TGTGCCAGCAGCTTCGGTCCGGCCCCGAGGACCGGGGAGCTGTTTTTT.

This clonotype was counted a few times. The chain combines TRBV4-1 with TRBJ2-3; 9 bases fit TRBD2. V was clipped by 1 base and J by 6 bases; unmatched bases: 8. This CDR3 is 16 amino acids long. Germline V CDR1 and CDR2: MGHRA, YSYEKL. The CDR3 sequence is CASSQGLAVRVDTQYF. CDR3 nucleotide sequence: TGCGCCAGCAGCCAAGGACTAGCGGTCAGGGTGGATACGCAGTATTTT.

This clonotype was recorded many times. The gene calls are TRBV28 and TRBJ1-1; D unclear. CDR1 and CDR2 (germline): MDHEN, SYDVKM. The CDR3 sequence is 15 residues long. V shed 1 base and J shed 1 base, with 10 bases lying between them. CDR3 bases: TGTGCCAGCAGTTTATCGTACTGGACGAACACTGAAGCTTTCTTT. Its protein is CASSLSYWTNTEAFF.

This chain joins TRBV9 and TRBJ1-1; 8 nucleotides align to TRBD1. Per the germline V gene, CDR1 is SGDLS and CDR2 is YYNGEE. V lost 4 bases and J lost 4; bases outside the gene matches: 9. The CDR3 consists of 15 residues. DNA of the CDR3: TGTGCCAGCAGCCCACGGAACAGGGGGGGCACTGAAGCTTTCTTT. Translating gives CASSPRNRGGTEAFF.

There are many counts of this clonotype. The V gene is TRBV29-1, the J gene TRBJ1-1; 8 bases map to TRBD1. This CDR3 has 13 amino acids. The germline V gene encodes CDR1 SQVTM and CDR2 ANQGSEA. V gave up 5 bases and J gave up 4 bases; unmatched junction bases: 6. CDR3 nucleotides: TGCAGCGTTTTAGGACAGGGAGGCACTGAAGCTTTCTTT. This translates into CSVLGQGGTEAFF.

The chain joins TRBV18 to TRBJ2-5; tentatively, D is TRBD1 or TRBD2 (6 bases each). The V end was cut by 3 bases, the J end by 4 bases, with 18 bases between. This CDR3 is 16 amino acids long. CDR1 is KGHSH, CDR2 LQKENI, per germline. CDR3 nucleotide sequence: TGTGCCAGCTCACCGGGGCAGGGGAGGCCCGTAGAGACCCAGTACTTC. It encodes CASSPGQGRPVETQYF.

The chain recombines TRBV19 with TRBJ1-2, with a possible D match to TRBD1 (6 bases). CDR3 length: 14 amino acids. Looked up from germline, CDR1 is LNHDA and CDR2 is SQIVND (reference sequence). The germline V and J ends were trimmed by 2 bases and 5 bases, with 12 bases remaining between them. For the CDR3, the DNA is TGTGCCAGTAGTATAAGAGGACAGCCTTATGGCTACACCTTC. Protein sequence: CASSIRGQPYGYTF.

The rearrangement joins TRBV27 to TRBJ1-5; the D is unclear. The CDR3 contains 15 residues. Trimming removed 4 bases at V and 0 bases at J, with 10 bases between. Per germline, CDR1 MNHEY and CDR2 SMNVEV (reference sequence). The CDR3 sequence is CASSSATDSNQPQHF. The CDR3 DNA reads TGTGCCAGCAGTTCCGCAACAGATAGCAATCAGCCCCAGCATTTT.

This clonotype was observed at least ten times. The chain combines TRBV28 with TRBJ2-7; D is unclear. There are 14 residues in the CDR3. Trimming cost V 6 bases and J 1 base, with 13 bases left between them. CDR1 is MDHEN, CDR2 SYDVKM, per germline. The CDR3 loop is CASRSPGASYEQYF. In DNA, the CDR3 is TGTGCCAGCAGGTCTCCCGGTGCTTCCTACGAGCAGTACTTC.

This clonotype was counted a single time. A read error may explain this, as a much larger clone is one base away. The CDR3 carries no conserved terminal phenylalanine or tryptophan, so it likely arises from a read error. This chain links TRBV28 with TRBJ1-1; no clear D gene. V was clipped by 3 bases and J by 0 bases, with 11 bases between them. This CDR3 has 15 residues. Germline V gives CDR1 MDHEN, CDR2 SYDVKM. The CDR3 DNA follows: TGTGCCAGCAGTTTGTTTACCCAGGTGAACACTGAAGCTTTCCTT. It encodes CASSLFTQVNTEAFL.

J is TRBJ1-2 and V is TRBV7-2; tentative D call: TRBD1 (6 bases). There are 16 residues in the CDR3. Looked up from germline, CDR1 is SGHTA and CDR2 is FQGNSA. V lost 5 bases and J 1 base, leaving 17 bases between the germline ends. In nucleotides, the CDR3 is TGTGCCAGCAGCGTACAGCGGGGGCTTCTTAACTATGGCTACACCTTC. As protein: CASSVQRGLLNYGYTF.

About this clonotype: It may be a read error: a sequence one base away is much more abundant. DNA of the CDR3: TGTGCCACAAACCGGGACAGGGAAGACATTCAGTACTTC. Translated: CATNRDREDIQYF. The V call is TRBV6-2 or TRBV6-3, the J call TRBJ2-4, with 9 bases lining up with TRBD1. Germline-derived CDR1 and CDR2 are MNHEY and SVGEGT. V was clipped by 10 bases and J by 8 bases; unmatched bases: 9. CDR3 size: 13 residues.

CDR3 nucleotides: TGTGCCATCAGTACGACACTCGGAAACACCATATATTTT. It specifies CAISTTLGNTIYF. V gene TRBV10-3 combines with J gene TRBJ1-3; no firm D call. Trimming shortened V by 5 bases and J by 4 bases, and 9 bases separated the two germline ends. This CDR3 contains 13 residues. Per the germline V gene, CDR1 is ENHRY and CDR2 is SYGVKD.

Points on this clonotype: This may be a read error, as it is one base from a much larger clone. V usage is TRBV27 and J usage is TRBJ1-6, with 8 nucleotides matching TRBD1. The V gene's germline CDR1 is MNHEY and CDR2 SMNVEV (reference sequence). The CDR3 has 16 amino acids. The J segment lost 0 bases and the V segment lost 6 bases, leaving 4 bases of the junction unmatched. The CDR3 DNA is TGTGCCAGCAGCGAAACAGGGGGCTCCTATAATTCACCCCTCCACTTT. As protein: CASSETGGSYNSPLHF.

This clonotype occurred a few times. With a much larger clone just one base away, this may be a read error. This chain joins TRBV2 and TRBJ1-1; no reliable D call. This CDR3 contains 15 residues. CDR1 is SNHLY and CDR2 is FYNNEI in the germline V gene. The CDR3 protein is CASSDPGLVNTEASF. The CDR3 DNA reads TGTGCCAGCAGTGATCCGGGCCTGGTGAACACTGAAGCTTCCTTT. Combining the CDR3 with reference TRBV2 and TRBJ1-1 gives the whole variable domain EPEVTQTPSHQVTQMGQEVILRCVPISNHLYFYWYRQILGQKVEFLVSFYNNEISEKSEIFDDQFSVERPDGSNFTLKIRSTKLEDSAMYFCASSDPGLVNTEASFGQGTRLTVV.

The table lists this clonotype with many counts. The chain employs TRBV12-3 or TRBV12-4 and TRBJ1-5; no clear D. Trimming removed 3 bases from V and 9 bases from J, with 9 bases in between. The CDR3 sequence is 12 residues long. CDR3 protein: CASSLYGGPQHF. In DNA form, the CDR3 reads TGTGCCAGCAGTTTGTACGGTGGGCCCCAGCATTTT.

This clonotype has ten or more counts. The J gene is TRBJ2-1, the V gene TRBV2; weak D call: TRBD2 (5 bases). From germline, CDR1 is SNHLY and CDR2 FYNNEI. Trimming cost V 7 bases and J 8 bases, with 18 bases left between them. This CDR3 has 14 amino acids. The DNA for the CDR3 is TGTGCCAGCACCTCCCTGGGAGTTGCCCATGAGCAGTTCTTC. As protein: CASTSLGVAHEQFF.

This clonotype was observed at least ten times. This rearrangement joins TRBV7-9 to TRBJ1-1, with D tentatively TRBD1 (5 bases). V was trimmed by 5 bases and J by 10 bases, leaving 11 bases between them. CDR1 is SEHNR and CDR2 is FQNEAQ in the germline V gene (reference sequence). The CDR3 length is 11 residues. This CDR3 reads CASSLGGRAFF. The CDR3, as DNA: TGTGCCAGCAGCCTGGGGGGAAGAGCTTTCTTT.